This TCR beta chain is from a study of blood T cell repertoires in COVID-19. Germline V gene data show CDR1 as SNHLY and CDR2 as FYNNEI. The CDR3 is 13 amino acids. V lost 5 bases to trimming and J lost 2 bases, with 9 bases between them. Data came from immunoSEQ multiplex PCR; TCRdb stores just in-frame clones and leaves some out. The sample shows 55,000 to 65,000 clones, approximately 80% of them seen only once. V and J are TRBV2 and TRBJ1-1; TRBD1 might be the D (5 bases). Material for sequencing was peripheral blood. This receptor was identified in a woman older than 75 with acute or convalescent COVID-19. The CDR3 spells CASSSDSNTEAFF. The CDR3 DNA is TGTGCCAGCAGTTCTGACAGTAACACTGAAGCTTTCTTT.